Following are 10 T cell receptor beta chains from one sample sequenced in a study of blood T cell repertoires in COVID-19. Clones were read by immunoSEQ multiplex PCR, and TCRdb kept only the in-frame ones, dropping some. This table holds under 250,000 clones, 80% to 90% found once. The material sequenced was peripheral blood. The receptors shown here come from a man aged 25 to 45 with COVID-19, enrolled during active disease.

This clone was found a few times. V is TRBV7-8 and J is TRBJ2-7; 11 positions match TRBD1. With V trimmed by 3 bases and J by 1 base, 8 bases remained unmatched. CDR3 size: 17 residues. Germline assignment: CDR1 SGHVS and CDR2 FQNEAQ. CDR3 DNA sequence: TGTGCCAGCAGCTTTCCCCTCGGGACAGGGGGTTCCTACGAGCAGTACTTC. This encodes CASSFPLGTGGSYEQYF.

The rearrangement links TRBV5-4 to TRBJ1-3; tentatively, D is TRBD1 (5 bases). The V end was cut by 3 bases, the J end by 1 base, with 8 bases between. The CDR3 is 14 residues long. CDR1 and CDR2 (germline): SGHNT, YYREEE (reference sequence). As DNA, the CDR3 is TGTGCCAGCAGCTCCAGGGATTCTGGAAACACCATATATTTT. The encoded protein is CASSSRDSGNTIYF.

The chain combines TRBV28 with TRBJ2-5; 9 nucleotides align to TRBD1. CDR1 and CDR2 (germline): MDHEN, SYDVKM. This CDR3 contains 15 residues. V lost 3 bases and J lost 1; bases outside the gene matches: 3. CDR3 sequence: CASSFWDRVQETQYF. CDR3 bases: TGTGCCAGCAGTTTTTGGGACAGGGTCCAAGAGACCCAGTACTTC.

The rearrangement joins TRBV7-8 to TRBJ1-1, with 7 positions matching TRBD1. With 3 bases clipped from V and 7 bases from J, the junction kept 11 bases outside the gene matches. The CDR3 contains 15 residues. The germline V gene has CDR1 SGHVS and CDR2 FQNEAQ. CDR3 residues: CASSFTNRRGIEAFF. The CDR3 DNA reads TGTGCCAGCAGCTTTACAAACCGCAGGGGGATTGAAGCTTTCTTT.

The sample holds one count of this clone. The V call is TRBV3-1 (or the pseudogene TRBV3-2), the J call TRBJ2-7; a possible D gene is TRBD1 (6 bases). Trimming cost V 4 bases and J 7 bases, with 14 bases left between them. The CDR3 extends over 13 amino acids. Per the germline V gene, CDR1 is LGHDT and CDR2 is YNNKEL (reference sequence). CDR3 amino acids: CASSPDRLREQYF. In DNA form, the CDR3 reads TGTGCCAGCAGCCCGGACAGATTACGAGAGCAGTACTTC.

The V and J genes are TRBV7-2 and TRBJ1-2; 10 bases line up with TRBD1. The V and J ends lost 3 bases and 7 bases, in that order; junction bases with no gene match: 8. Germline CDR1 reads SGHTA; CDR2 reads FQGNSA. This CDR3 contains 15 residues. In DNA, the CDR3 is TGTGCCAGCAGCTTCGAGGGGACAGGGGTCGTTGGCTACACCTTC. Encoded protein: CASSFEGTGVVGYTF.

This sequence joins TRBV24-1 and TRBJ1-2; 10 nucleotides agree with TRBD1. Germline CDR1 is KGHDR and CDR2 is SFDVKD. The CDR3 loop spans 18 amino acids. With V trimmed by 5 bases and J by 3 bases, 14 bases remained unmatched. The CDR3 sequence: CATSGGRGQGGRHYGYTF. CDR3 DNA sequence: TGTGCCACCAGTGGCGGCCGAGGACAGGGGGGAAGGCACTATGGCTACACCTTC.

This clone occurred a few times. V and J are TRBV25-1 and TRBJ1-3; maybe TRBD1 (5 bases). Germline V gene data show CDR1 as MGHDK and CDR2 as SYGVNS. The CDR3 is made up of 17 amino acids. Trimming took 2 bases from V and 0 from J, leaving 14 bases between them. CDR3 in amino acids: CASSERGTYSSGNTIYF. The CDR3 DNA sequence: TGTGCCAGCAGTGAACGGGGGACTTACAGCTCTGGAAACACCATATATTTT.

The chain carries TRBV11-2 and TRBJ1-1; 9 bases are a match to TRBD1. In germline, CDR1 is SGHAT, CDR2 FQNNGV. J lost 3 bases, V lost 8 bases, and 16 bases had no gene match. This CDR3 comprises 17 residues. The CDR3 DNA is TGTGCCAGCGGCCCCACAGGGGGCGCGTATAAGGACACTGAAGCTTTCTTT. Its translation: CASGPTGGAYKDTEAFF.

The rearrangement joins TRBV7-2 to TRBJ2-3; 7 bases fit TRBD1. The CDR3 consists of 14 residues. The V gene's germline CDR1 is SGHTA and CDR2 FQGNSA. The junction had 3 bases not matched to a gene; V was cut back by 5 bases and J by 1 base. The CDR3 nucleotides are TGTGCCAGCAGCCTCGACAGGGGCACAGATACGCAGTATTTT. This codes for CASSLDRGTDTQYF.